Below, one TCR beta chain is given with its context. The antigen is undetermined. The source of the sample is a study of CD8+ T cells in alopecia areata. Regarding the study as a whole: Persistence in scalp and blood during tofacitinib was observed for many expanded lesional clones. Clonality was higher in lesional than normal scalp, especially in alopecia totalis/universalis. Scalp clonality and expanded CD8+ clones among the top 100 were significantly decreased by tofacitinib.

The treatment is: oral pan-JAK inhibitor, 5-10 mg twice daily. Sorted populations comprised CD4+ and CD8+ T cells obtained from PBMCs. Per the germline V gene, CDR1 is MNHNS and CDR2 is SASEGT. The CDR3 runs 13 residues. V lost 8 bases to trimming and J lost 6 bases; unmatched junction nucleotides: 4. In each case, RNA was isolated and then reverse transcribed into cDNA as the sequencing template. Libraries were prepared by immunoSEQ multiplex PCR; TCRdb keeps only in-frame clonotypes and omits some of them. The sample records over 120,000 clones, around 50% being singletons. V is TRBV6-1 and J is TRBJ2-2; TRBD2 matches 9 bases. Material: CD8+ T cells sorted from blood, obtained at week 4, from a patient treated with tofacitinib. The TCR originated in a human donor with alopecia areata. Here the CDR3 reads CASLAGWSGELFF. CDR3 bases: TGTGCCAGCCTAGCGGGGTGGTCCGGGGAGCTGTTTTTT.